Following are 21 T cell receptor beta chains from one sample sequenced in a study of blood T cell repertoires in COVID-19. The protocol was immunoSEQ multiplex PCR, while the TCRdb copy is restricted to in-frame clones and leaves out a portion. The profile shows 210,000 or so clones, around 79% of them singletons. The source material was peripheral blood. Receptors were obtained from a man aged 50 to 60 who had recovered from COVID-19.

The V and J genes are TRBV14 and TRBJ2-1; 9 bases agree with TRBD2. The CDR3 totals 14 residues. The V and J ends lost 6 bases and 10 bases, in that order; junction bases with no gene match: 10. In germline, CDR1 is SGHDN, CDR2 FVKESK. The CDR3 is CASRYGSGSQEQFF. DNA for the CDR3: TGTGCCAGCAGGTATGGTAGCGGGAGTCAGGAGCAGTTCTTC.

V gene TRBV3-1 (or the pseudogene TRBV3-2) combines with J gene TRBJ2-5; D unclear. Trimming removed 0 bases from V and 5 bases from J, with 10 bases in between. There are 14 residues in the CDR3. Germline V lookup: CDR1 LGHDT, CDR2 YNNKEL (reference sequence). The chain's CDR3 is CASSQEGGTETQYF. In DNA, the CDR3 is TGTGCCAGCAGCCAAGAAGGCGGTACCGAGACCCAGTACTTC.

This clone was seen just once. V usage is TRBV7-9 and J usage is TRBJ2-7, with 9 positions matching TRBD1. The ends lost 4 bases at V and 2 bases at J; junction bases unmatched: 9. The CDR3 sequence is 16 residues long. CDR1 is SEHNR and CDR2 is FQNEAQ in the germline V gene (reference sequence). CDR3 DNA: TGTGCCAGCAGCTCACGCCGGGACAGGGCCCCCTACGAGCAGTACTTC. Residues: CASSSRRDRAPYEQYF.

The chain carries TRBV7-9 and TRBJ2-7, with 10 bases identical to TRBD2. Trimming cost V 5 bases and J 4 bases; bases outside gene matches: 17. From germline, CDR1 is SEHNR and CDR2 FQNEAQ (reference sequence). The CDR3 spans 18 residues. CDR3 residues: CASSLSGRASSPWYEQYF. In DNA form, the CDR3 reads TGTGCCAGCAGCCTCAGCGGGAGGGCATCCTCCCCCTGGTACGAGCAGTACTTC.

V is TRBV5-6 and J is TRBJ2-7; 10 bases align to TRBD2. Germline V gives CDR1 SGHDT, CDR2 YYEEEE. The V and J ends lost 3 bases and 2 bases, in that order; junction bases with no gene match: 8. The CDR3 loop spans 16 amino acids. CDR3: CASSSTGTSAAYEQYF. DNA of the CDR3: TGTGCCAGCAGCTCCACCGGGACTAGCGCAGCCTACGAGCAGTACTTC.

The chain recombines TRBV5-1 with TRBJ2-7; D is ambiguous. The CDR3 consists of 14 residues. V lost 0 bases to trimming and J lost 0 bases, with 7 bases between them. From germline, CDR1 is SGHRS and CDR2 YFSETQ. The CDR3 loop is CASSLDPSSYEQYF. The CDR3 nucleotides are TGCGCCAGCAGCTTGGATCCCAGCTCCTACGAGCAGTACTTC.

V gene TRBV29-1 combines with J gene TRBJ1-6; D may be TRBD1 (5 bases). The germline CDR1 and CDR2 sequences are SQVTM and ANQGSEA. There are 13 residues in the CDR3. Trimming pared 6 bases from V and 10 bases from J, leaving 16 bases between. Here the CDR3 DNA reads TGCAGCGTATCGGACATGTCAGGGTCACCCCTCCACTTT. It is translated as CSVSDMSGSPLHF.

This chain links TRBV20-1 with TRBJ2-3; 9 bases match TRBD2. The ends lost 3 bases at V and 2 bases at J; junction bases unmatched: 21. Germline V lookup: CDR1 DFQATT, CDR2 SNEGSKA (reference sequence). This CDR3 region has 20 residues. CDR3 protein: CSASTGVGAGGPYHTDTQYF. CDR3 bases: TGCAGTGCTAGTACCGGGGTAGGAGCGGGAGGCCCCTATCACACAGATACGCAGTATTTT.

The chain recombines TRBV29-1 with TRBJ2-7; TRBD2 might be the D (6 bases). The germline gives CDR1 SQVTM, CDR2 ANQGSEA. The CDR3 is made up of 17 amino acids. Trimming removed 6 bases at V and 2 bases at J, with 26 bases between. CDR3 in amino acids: CSVTFPPGGTEPYEQYF. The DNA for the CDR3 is TGCAGCGTCACTTTTCCTCCTGGCGGGACTGAACCCTACGAGCAGTACTTC.

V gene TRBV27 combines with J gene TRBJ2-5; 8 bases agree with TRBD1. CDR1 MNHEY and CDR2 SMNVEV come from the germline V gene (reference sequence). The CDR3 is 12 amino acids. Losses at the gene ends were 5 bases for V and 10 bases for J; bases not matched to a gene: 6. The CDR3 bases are TGTGCCAGCAGTGTGACAGGGGCGTACCAGTACTTC. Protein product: CASSVTGAYQYF.

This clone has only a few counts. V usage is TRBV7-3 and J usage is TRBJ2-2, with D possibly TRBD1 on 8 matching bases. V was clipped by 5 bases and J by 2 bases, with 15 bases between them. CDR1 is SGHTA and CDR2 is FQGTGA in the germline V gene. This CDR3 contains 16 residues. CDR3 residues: CASSIGQGLNTGELFF. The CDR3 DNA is TGTGCCAGCAGCATCGGACAGGGACTAAACACCGGGGAGCTGTTTTTT.

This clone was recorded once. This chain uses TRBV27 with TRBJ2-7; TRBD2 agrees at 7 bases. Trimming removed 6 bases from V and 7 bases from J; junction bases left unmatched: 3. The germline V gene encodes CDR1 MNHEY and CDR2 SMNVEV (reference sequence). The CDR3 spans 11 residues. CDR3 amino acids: CASRLRGEQYF. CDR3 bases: TGTGCCAGCAGGTTGCGGGGGGAGCAGTACTTC.

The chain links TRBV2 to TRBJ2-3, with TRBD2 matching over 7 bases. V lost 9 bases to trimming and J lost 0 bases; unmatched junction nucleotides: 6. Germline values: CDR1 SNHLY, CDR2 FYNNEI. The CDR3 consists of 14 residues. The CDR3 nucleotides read TGTGCCAGGGGAGGGTCCACTAGCACAGATACGCAGTATTTT. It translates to CARGGSTSTDTQYF.

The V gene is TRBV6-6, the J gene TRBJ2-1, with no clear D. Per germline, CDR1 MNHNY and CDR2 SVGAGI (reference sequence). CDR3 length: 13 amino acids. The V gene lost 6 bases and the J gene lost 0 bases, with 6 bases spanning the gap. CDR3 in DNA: TGTGCCAGCAGGGGCAGCTCCTACAATGAGCAGTTCTTC. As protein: CASRGSSYNEQFF.

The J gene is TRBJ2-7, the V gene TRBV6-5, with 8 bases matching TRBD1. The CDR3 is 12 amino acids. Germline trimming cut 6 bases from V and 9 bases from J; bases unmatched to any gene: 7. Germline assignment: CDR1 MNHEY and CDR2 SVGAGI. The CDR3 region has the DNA TGTGCCAGCAGGAGGGAGACAGGGGTGCAGTACTTC. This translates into CASRRETGVQYF.

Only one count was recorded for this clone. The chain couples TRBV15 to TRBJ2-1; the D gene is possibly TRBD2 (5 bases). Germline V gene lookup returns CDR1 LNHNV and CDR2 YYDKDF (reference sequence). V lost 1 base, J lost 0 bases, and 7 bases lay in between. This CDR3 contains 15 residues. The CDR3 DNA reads TGTGCCACCAGCAGAGGACGGGGCTCCTACAATGAGCAGTTCTTC. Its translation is CATSRGRGSYNEQFF.

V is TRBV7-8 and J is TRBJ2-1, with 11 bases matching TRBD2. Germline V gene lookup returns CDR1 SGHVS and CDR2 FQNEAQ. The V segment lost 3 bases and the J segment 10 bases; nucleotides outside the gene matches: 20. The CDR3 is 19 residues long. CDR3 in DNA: TGTGCCAGCAGCTTTTCTGGTCAAGGGGTGGGACTAGCGGAAACCGAGCAGTTCTTC. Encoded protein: CASSFSGQGVGLAETEQFF. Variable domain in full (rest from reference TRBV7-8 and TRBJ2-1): GAGVSQSPRYKVAKRGQDVALRCDPISGHVSLFWYQQALGQGPEFLTYFQNEAQLDKSGLPSDRFFAERPEGSVSTLKIQRTQQEDSAVYLCASSFSGQGVGLAETEQFFGPGTRLTVL.

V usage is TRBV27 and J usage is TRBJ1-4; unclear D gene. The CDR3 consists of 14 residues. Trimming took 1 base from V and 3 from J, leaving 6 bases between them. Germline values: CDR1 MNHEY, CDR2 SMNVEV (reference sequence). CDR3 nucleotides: TGTGCCAGCAGTTTATTGGGCCCTAATGAAAAACTGTTTTTT. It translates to CASSLLGPNEKLFF.

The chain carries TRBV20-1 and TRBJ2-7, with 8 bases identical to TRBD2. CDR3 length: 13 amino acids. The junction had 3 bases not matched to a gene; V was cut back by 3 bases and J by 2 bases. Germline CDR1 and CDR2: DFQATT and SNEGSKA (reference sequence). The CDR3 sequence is CSASFGGAYEQYF. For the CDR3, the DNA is TGCAGTGCTAGTTTCGGGGGGGCCTACGAGCAGTACTTC.

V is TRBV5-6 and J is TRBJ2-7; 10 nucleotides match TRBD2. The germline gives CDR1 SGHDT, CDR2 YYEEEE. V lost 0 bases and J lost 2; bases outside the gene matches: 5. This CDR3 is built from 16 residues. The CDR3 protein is CASSLGGSGRTYEQYF. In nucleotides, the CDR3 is TGTGCCAGCAGCTTGGGCGGTAGCGGGAGGACCTACGAGCAGTACTTC.

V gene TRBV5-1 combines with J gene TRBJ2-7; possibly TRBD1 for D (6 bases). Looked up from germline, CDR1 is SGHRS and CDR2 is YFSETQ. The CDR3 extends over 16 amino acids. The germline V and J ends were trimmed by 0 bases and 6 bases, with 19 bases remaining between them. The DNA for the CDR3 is TGCGCCAGCAGCTTGGATGGAAGCCTTCTCAGGGGCGAGCAGTACTTC. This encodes CASSLDGSLLRGEQYF.